Included here is one T cell receptor (beta chain) sequence, with context. What it recognizes is unknown. This sample was included in a study of OX40 agonist ivuxolimab in advanced cancers. Looking at the study overall: Prior therapy, whether anti-PD-1, anti-PD-L1 or anti-CTLA-4, was allowed, and about 39% had some. Points from the study as a whole: Clonal expansion was among the lowest in partial responders at 0.1-3.0 mg/kg, especially CD8+. Both CD4+ and CD8+ T cell populations in blood had undergone clonal expansion by week 6 at 0.1 to 3.0 mg/kg. Researchers report that CD8+ T cells had, on average, more expanded clones than CD4+.

Libraries were prepared by immunoSEQ multiplex PCR; TCRdb keeps only in-frame clonotypes and omits some of them. The sample consists of 99,000 or so clones, about 96% of them appearing once. There are 14 residues in the CDR3. V was clipped by 2 bases and J by 0 bases, with 6 bases between them. CDR1 is LNHDA, CDR2 SQIVND, per germline (reference sequence). The sample in question was CD4+ or CD8+ T cells sorted from blood, obtained in a trial of the OX40 agonist ivuxolimab. The TCR sequence derives from an adult with an advanced solid tumor such as melanoma, head and neck, liver or kidney cancer. The chain has TRBV19 and TRBJ2-3; D gene uncertain. CDR3 DNA sequence: TGTGCCAGTAGTATATTCGGGAGCACAGATACGCAGTATTTT. It is translated as CASSIFGSTDTQYF.